This T cell receptor beta chain was sequenced during a study of quantifying T cell responses using KT2 cells. Study summary: TCR alpha and beta constant-region primers primed reverse transcription of RNA. Estimated efficiency of the T4 ligation step was above 8.5% under optimum conditions. The second PCR ran as a qPCR until a predetermined fluorescence threshold was reached.

Fixed numbers of PBMC received varying amounts of KT2 cells. Germline lookup yields CDR1 MNHNS and CDR2 SASEGT. The CDR3 runs to 15 residues. V lost 8 bases and J lost 2, with 18 bases in between. Each cDNA got a UMI-containing oligo ligated at its 3' end. An equimolar mix of RC1.1 and RC1.2 primed the beta chain across TRBC1 and TRBC2. TCRdb reprocessed the UMI-ligation and nested PCR reads via MiXCR and lists one record per CDR3 protein. The table includes tens of thousands of distinct CDR3 sequences, 11% detected once. The sequence came from a human donor. The V gene is TRBV6-1, the J gene TRBJ1-1, with D unresolved. Sample: PBMCs spiked with cells of the T cell clone KT2. The CDR3 coding sequence is TGTGCCAGCTCCATAGGGTCAAGAGGTAACACTGAAGCTTTCTTT. Residues: CASSIGSRGNTEAFF.